The 13 T cell receptor beta chains below were found in one sample sequenced in a study of breast tumors, draining lymph nodes, adjacent tissues. From the multiplex PCR reads, TCRdb called clonotypes with MiXCR, one entry per CDR3 protein. The sample lists 200,000 to 300,000 distinct CDR3 sequences, roughly 30% seen once, with roughly 1.2% in the top ten. The lymph nodes were axillary draining lymph nodes from breast cancer patients. Material: axillary lymph node tissue. The receptor source for this set is a female donor with breast cancer. Some clones in this sample may be carry-over from other donors' samples.

This clonotype was seen repeatedly, ten times or more. V is TRBV5-6 and J is TRBJ2-5, with D possibly TRBD2 on 5 matching bases. The CDR3 sequence is 17 residues long. Germline CDR1 SGHDT, CDR2 YYEEEE. V lost 0 bases, J lost 4 bases, and 19 bases lay in between. The CDR3 loop reads CASSLEVWPREGETQYF. CDR3 DNA sequence: TGTGCCAGCAGCTTGGAAGTGTGGCCCCGAGAGGGAGAGACCCAGTACTTC.

Of note for this clonotype: A single base separates this from a much larger clone, so it may be a read error. As the CDR3 is not closed by the conserved phenylalanine or tryptophan, this likely results from a read error. The chain recombines TRBV19 with TRBJ2-1, with TRBD2 identical over 11 bases. This CDR3 is built from 16 residues. Germline V gene data show CDR1 as LNHDA and CDR2 as SQIVND (reference sequence). The V segment lost 3 bases and the J segment 4 bases; nucleotides outside the gene matches: 5. The CDR3 spells CASSITSGSRYNEQFL. DNA of the CDR3: TGTGCCAGTAGTATCACTAGCGGGAGTCGGTACAATGAGCAGTTCCTC.

For this clonotype: One end of the junction varies from germline; a read error may be responsible. The rearrangement uses TRBV6-5 and TRBJ2-7; D is tentatively TRBD1 or TRBD2 (5 bases each). CDR3 length equals 15 residues. Germline V gene data show CDR1 as MNHEY and CDR2 as SVGAGI. CDR3 nucleotide sequence: TGTGCCAGCAGTCACTCGACAGCGGTCTCCTACGAGCAGTACTTC. This encodes CASSHSTAVSYEQYF.

This clonotype occurred many times. J is TRBJ1-6 and V is TRBV5-8; 7 positions agree with TRBD1. The J segment lost 13 bases and the V segment lost 5 bases, leaving 12 bases of the junction unmatched. The germline CDR1 and CDR2 sequences are SGHTS and YDEGEE. This CDR3 spans 14 amino acids. The CDR3 DNA follows: TGTGCCAGCAGATACCGGGACAGAATGTCGCCCCTCCACTTT. This encodes CASRYRDRMSPLHF.

This clonotype was observed a few times. This may come from a read error, since a much larger clone is one base off. The rearrangement links TRBV12-3 or TRBV12-4 to TRBJ1-5; D not resolved. Deletions cut 4 bases from V and 1 base from J, with 8 bases between. The length of the CDR3 is 14 residues. The CDR3 DNA follows: TGTGCCAGCAGTTACGGGTTAAGCAATCAGCCCCAGCATTTT. Translating gives CASSYGLSNQPQHF.

This clonotype has a count of ten or more. The chain has TRBV7-9 and TRBJ2-7; D remains unclear. The CDR3 has 14 residues. Germline CDR1 is SEHNR and CDR2 is FQNEAQ (reference sequence). The germline V and J ends were trimmed by 5 bases and 3 bases, with 14 bases remaining between them. CDR3 in DNA: TGTGCCAGCAGCCCCCCTGGTTGGGTCTACGAGCAGTACTTC. Translated: CASSPPGWVYEQYF. Supplemented by reference TRBV7-9 and TRBJ2-7, the full variable domain reads DTGVSQNPRHKITKRGQNVTFRCDPISEHNRLYWYRQTLGQGPEFLTYFQNEAQLEKSRLLSDRFSAERPKGSFSTLEIQRTEQGDSAMYLCASSPPGWVYEQYFGPGTRLTVT.

This clonotype was seen more than once but under ten times. The genes are TRBV28 and TRBJ2-7; TRBD1 agrees at 7 bases. J was trimmed by 0 bases and V by 8 bases; bases with no gene match: 7. CDR1 is MDHEN, CDR2 SYDVKM, per germline. The CDR3 is 14 amino acids. The CDR3 loop is CASSRDRVSYEQYF. The CDR3 DNA follows: TGTGCCAGCTCCCGTGACAGGGTCTCCTACGAGCAGTACTTC. The variable domain in full, with the rest retrieved from reference TRBV28 and TRBJ2-7, is DVKVTQSSRYLVKRTGEKVFLECVQDMDHENMFWYRQDPGLGLRLIYFSYDVKMKEKGDIPEGYSVSREKKERFSLILESASTNQTSMYLCASSRDRVSYEQYFGPGTRLTVT.

In this sample, this clonotype turned up many times. The V call is TRBV6-5, the J call TRBJ2-7; D gene ambiguous. The V end was cut by 2 bases, the J end by 4 bases, with 3 bases between. Looked up from germline, CDR1 is MNHEY and CDR2 is SVGAGI. The CDR3 runs 11 residues. The CDR3 reads CASSYLYEQYF. The CDR3 DNA reads as TGTGCCAGCAGTTACCTATACGAGCAGTACTTC.

As concerns this clonotype: This may arise from a read error, as a much more abundant clone is one base away. The DNA of the CDR3 is TGTGCCAGTAGTATCCCATCCGGGAGGAACGAGCAGTTCTTC. Its translation: CASSIPSGRNEQFF. This chain uses TRBV19 with TRBJ2-1; 7 bases align to TRBD2. With 3 bases clipped from V and 10 bases from J, the junction kept 9 bases outside the gene matches. The CDR3 is 14 residues long. CDR1 is LNHDA and CDR2 is SQIVND in the germline V gene (reference sequence).

In regard to this clonotype: A read error may explain this, as a much larger clone is one base away. The chain uses TRBV11-2 and TRBJ2-7; possible D gene TRBD2, 6 bases. The V and J ends lost 5 bases and 4 bases respectively, with 21 bases between them. This CDR3 is 16 amino acids long. The V gene's germline CDR1 is SGHAT and CDR2 FQNNGV. CDR3 sequence reads: CASSLAGQAAKYEQYF. The CDR3 DNA reads TGTGCCAGCAGCCTCGCGGGGCAGGCGGCGAAGTACGAGCAGTACTTC.

Worth noting for this clonotype: A junction boundary mismatches the germline segment, possibly from a read error. This chain connects TRBV12-3 or TRBV12-4 to TRBJ1-3, with D possibly being TRBD1 (6 bases). This CDR3 contains 13 residues. This chain's CDR3 is CASSLQTGSTIYF. CDR3 nucleotide sequence: TGTGCCAGCAGTCTTCAGACAGGAAGCACCATATATTTT.

This clonotype has just one count. The chain carries TRBV29-1 and TRBJ2-3; D gene ambiguous. The assigned J gene may be wrong: the sequence end matches TRBJ1-5 better. Germline V CDR1 and CDR2: SQVTM, ANQGSEA. The CDR3 has 11 residues. This chain's CDR3 is CSVRRGDTQHF. The CDR3 DNA sequence: TGCAGCGTTAGACGGGGAGATACGCAGCATTTT.

J is TRBJ2-7 and V is TRBV24-1; 8 bases agree with TRBD1. The germline CDR1 and CDR2 sequences are KGHDR and SFDVKD. The CDR3 totals 14 residues. V lost 5 bases and J lost 3; bases outside the gene matches: 5. CDR3 nucleotides: TGTGCCACCAGTGCGGGCAGGGGGCTCTACGAGCAGTACTTC. This codes for CATSAGRGLYEQYF.